These 12 T cell receptor beta chains were all obtained from the same sample, sequenced in a study of cytomegalovirus exposure and HLA in healthy donors. This PCR relied on a set of 60 Vbeta primers and 13 Jbeta primers. TCRdb's table, derived via immunoSEQ multiplex PCR, lists solely in-frame clones and lacks some. Found here are some 150,000 clones, about two thirds of them singletons; the top ten hold over 2.5%. Input material: PBMCs. These receptors all come from a woman younger than 45 in good health and CMV-seronegative.

This clone was found a few times. CDR3 residues: CASSRRFAYEQYF. The CDR3 DNA follows: TGTGCCAGCAGTCGTAGATTTGCCTACGAGCAGTACTTC. This chain joins TRBV27 and TRBJ2-7, with no clear D. Germline-derived CDR1 and CDR2 are MNHEY and SMNVEV (reference sequence). The CDR3 is 13 residues long. V dropped 5 bases and J dropped 2 bases, with 10 bases sitting between them.

CDR3 region: CASSYQGVYEQFF. DNA for the CDR3: TGTGCCAGCAGTTATCAGGGGGTCTATGAGCAGTTCTTC. V is TRBV28 and J is TRBJ2-1; 7 positions agree with TRBD1. Trimming at V came to 4 bases and at J to 8 bases, leaving 5 bases not matched to a gene. CDR1 MDHEN and CDR2 SYDVKM come from the germline V gene. The CDR3 loop spans 13 amino acids.

This clone was detected only once. The chain recombines TRBV13 with TRBJ2-3; 8 bases line up with TRBD2. V was clipped by 0 bases and J by 5 bases; unmatched bases: 7. CDR1 and CDR2 (germline): PRHDT, FYEKMQ (reference sequence). This CDR3 has 16 residues. The chain's CDR3 is CASSLGREGVVDTQYF. The CDR3 bases are TGTGCCAGCAGCTTAGGACGGGAGGGAGTGGTAGATACGCAGTATTTT. The whole variable domain, filled in from reference TRBV13 and TRBJ2-3, reads AAGVIQSPRHLIKEKRETATLKCYPIPRHDTVYWYQQGPGQDPQFLISFYEKMQSDKGSIPDRFSAQQFSDYHSELNMSSLELGDSALYFCASSLGREGVVDTQYFGPGTRLTVL.

This chain joins TRBV7-6 and TRBJ2-7; 8 bases match TRBD1. From germline, CDR1 is SGHVS and CDR2 FNYEAQ. CDR3 length equals 17 residues. V lost 3 bases to trimming and J lost 6 bases; unmatched junction nucleotides: 16. In DNA form, the CDR3 reads TGTGCCAGCAGCTTCAGCCGAGGACAGGGCTTTTTTTCCGAGCAGTACTTC. Translated, it gives CASSFSRGQGFFSEQYF.

CDR3: CAISDSLNQPQHF. The CDR3 DNA is TGTGCCATCAGTGACTCCCTAAATCAGCCCCAGCATTTT. This chain links TRBV10-3 with TRBJ1-5; D remains unclear. The V gene's germline CDR1 is ENHRY and CDR2 SYGVKD. Trimming took off 3 bases at V and 4 bases at J, with 7 bases between the two ends. The CDR3 is 13 amino acids.

This clone showed up just a few times. V is TRBV6-5 and J is TRBJ2-4; D is ambiguous. CDR3 length: 12 residues. V was trimmed by 5 bases and J by 1 base, leaving 3 bases between them. In germline, CDR1 is MNHEY, CDR2 SVGAGI. The CDR3 region is CASSPAKNIQYF. Here the CDR3 DNA reads TGTGCCAGCAGTCCTGCCAAAAACATTCAGTACTTC.

The J gene is TRBJ1-3, the V gene TRBV28; D not certain. The CDR3 contains 14 residues. Looked up from germline, CDR1 is MDHEN and CDR2 is SYDVKM. The V end was cut by 5 bases, the J end by 0 bases, with 8 bases between. CDR3 bases: TGTGCCAGCAGTCAGATATACTCTGGAAACACCATATATTTT. It yields the protein CASSQIYSGNTIYF.

V gene TRBV7-6 combines with J gene TRBJ2-5; 9 nucleotides align to TRBD2. The DNA end favors TRBJ2-7, so the J call may be wrong. The CDR3 loop spans 13 amino acids. The germline V gene encodes CDR1 SGHVS and CDR2 FNYEAQ. The CDR3 sequence is CASSLVAGDEQYF. CDR3 nucleotides: TGTGCCAGCAGCTTAGTAGCGGGGGACGAGCAGTACTTC.

The V call is TRBV4-1, the J call TRBJ1-6, with D perhaps matching TRBD1 (6 bases). Trimming stripped 0 bases from V and 9 bases from J, with 12 bases between. The CDR3 consists of 15 residues. CDR1 and CDR2 from the germline V gene are MGHRA and YSYEKL. DNA for the CDR3: TGCGCCAGCAGCCAAGACGGATTAGGGGGTTCACCCCTCCACTTT. Residues: CASSQDGLGGSPLHF.

V is TRBV4-3 and J is TRBJ2-5, with 14 nucleotides matching TRBD2. The ends lost 4 bases at V and 7 bases at J; junction bases unmatched: 14. CDR3 length equals 18 residues. Germline values: CDR1 LGHNA, CDR2 YSLEER. The DNA for the CDR3 is TGCGCCAGCAGCCGGGTTACGGGACTAGCGGGGGTTCAGGGGACCCAGTACTTC. Protein sequence: CASSRVTGLAGVQGTQYF.

The chain carries TRBV30 and TRBJ1-1; TRBD1 aligns across 11 bases. The CDR3 is 16 residues long. Trimming took 1 base from V and 1 from J; bases not matched to a gene: 5. Germline loops: CDR1 GTSNPN, CDR2 SVGIG (reference sequence). The CDR3 spells CAWSGTGGGWNTEAFF. DNA of the CDR3: TGTGCCTGGAGTGGGACAGGGGGCGGTTGGAACACTGAAGCTTTCTTT.

This clone was seen a few times. The gene calls are TRBV27 and TRBJ1-2, with D possibly TRBD1 on 5 matching bases. CDR3 length: 16 residues. Trimming pared 5 bases from V and 5 bases from J, leaving 21 bases between. The V gene's germline CDR1 is MNHEY and CDR2 SMNVEV (reference sequence). CDR3 sequence (DNA): TGTGCCAGCAGTCCCTACCCAAGCAGGGCGGGGTATGGCTACACCTTC. Its protein is CASSPYPSRAGYGYTF.